This TCR beta chain came from a study of shared clonotypes between healthy human individuals. Study observations and caveats: Represented genetic and exposure-history diversity was restricted by having few donors. Memory subsets had estimated richness that was generally smaller than that of naive subsets.

For this clone: What it binds is not known. At the DNA level, this CDR3 is encoded by other sequences in the same sample as well.

Execution of the assay was at deep level. The authors split each subset's genomic DNA evenly across several immunoSEQ plates. Sequencing used immunoSEQ multiplex PCR; TCRdb keeps in-frame clones, though not all of them. The sample carries about 2.2 million clones, around 93% recorded once. CD8 cells regarded as naive lacked CD45RO, were positively chosen for CCR7, and omitted terminally differentiated effector memory CD45RA+ cells. The CDR3 has 11 amino acids. Germline V CDR1 and CDR2: MNHEY, SMNVEV (reference sequence). V lost 6 bases and J 6 bases, leaving 5 bases between the germline ends. The TCR comes from a man between 18 and 35 years old in good health. Some clones in this sample may be carry-over from other donors' samples. Material for sequencing was naive CD8+ T cells from PBMCs. This sequence joins TRBV27 and TRBJ2-2; no firm D call. For the CDR3, the DNA is TGTGCCAGCAGCCACTCCGGGGAGCTGTTTTTT. It is translated as CASSHSGELFF.